The rows below give T cell receptor beta chains drawn from one sample of a study of blood T cells in healthy people across ages. TCRdb re-analysed the 5' RACE reads in MiXCR, keeping a single row per CDR3 protein. This sample has approximately 670,000 distinct CDR3 sequences, with around 43% found just once. Sequenced sample: blood. The receptor set was obtained from a man older than 75 in good health. Both conserved end residues are part of each CDR3. D genes are given only for firm matches. A row's size may be missing; if present it is once, few, many or a size class.

j_gene | v_gene | abundance | d_gene | CDR3aa | CDR3nt
TRBJ2-2 | TRBV28 | . | TRBD1 | CASRWQGQGSGELFF | TGTGCCAGCAGGTGGCAGGGACAGGGGTCCGGGGAGCTGTTTTTT
TRBJ2-5 | TRBV9 | few | . | CASRPMGRETQYF | TGTGCCAGCAGACCTATGGGGAGAGAGACCCAGTACTTC
TRBJ1-1 | TRBV3-1 | . | . | CASSQQGGGEAFF | TGTGCCAGCAGTCAACAGGGCGGGGGTGAAGCTTTCTTT
TRBJ1-2 | TRBV18 | . | TRBD1 | CASSLNTDRDSSGYTF | TGTGCCAGCTCACTAAACACGGACAGGGACTCGTCTGGCTACACCTTC
TRBJ1-2 | TRBV6-4 | few | TRBD1 | CASRGQGEGYTF | TGTGCCAGCAGGGGACAGGGTGAAGGCTACACCTTC
TRBJ2-3 | TRBV7-9 | . | TRBD2 | CASSFPTSGTDTQYF | TGTGCCAGCAGCTTTCCGACTAGCGGCACAGATACGCAGTATTTT
TRBJ2-3 | TRBV7-2 | few | TRBD2 | CASSLHSGSADTQYF | TGTGCCAGCAGCTTACACAGCGGGAGCGCAGATACGCAGTATTTT
TRBJ2-4 | TRBV6-5 | . | TRBD1 | CVSARDRAAKNIQYF | TGTGTCAGCGCACGAGACAGGGCGGCCAAAAACATTCAGTACTTC
TRBJ2-7 | TRBV7-2 | few | TRBD2 | CASSPTSGGAYEQYF | TGTGCCAGCAGCCCAACTAGCGGGGGGGCCTACGAGCAGTACTTC
TRBJ2-3 | TRBV5-1 | . | . | CASSSQGGAAVTQYF | TGCGCCAGCAGCTCCCAGGGGGGAGCGGCCGTTACGCAGTATTTT
TRBJ2-7 | TRBV3-1 | few | TRBD2 | CASSQSAGGLKAYEQYF | TGTGCCAGCAGCCAATCCGCGGGAGGGCTCAAGGCCTACGAGCAGTACTTC
TRBJ1-1 | TRBV5-1 | . | TRBD1 | CASSPGDRENTEAFF | TGCGCCAGCAGCCCGGGGGACAGGGAGAACACTGAAGCTTTCTTT
TRBJ1-2 | TRBV7-9 | few | . | CASSLSHSANYGYTF | TGTGCCAGCAGCTTATCCCACAGCGCTAACTATGGCTACACCTTC
TRBJ2-7 | TRBV9 | many | TRBD2 | CASSKTSQAYEQYF | TGTGCCAGCAGCAAGACTAGCCAAGCCTACGAGCAGTACTTC
TRBJ2-7 | TRBV5-4 | . | . | CASSQFGGLAYF | TGTGCCAGCAGCCAATTCGGGGGATTAGCGTACTTC
TRBJ1-2 | TRBV20-1 | . | . | CSRGDDYGYTF | TGCAGCAGGGGCGACGACTATGGCTACACCTTC
TRBJ2-5 | TRBV7-2 | few | TRBD2 | CASSLAFGGTSGGPLRETQYF | TGTGCCAGCAGCTTAGCTTTTGGCGGGACTAGCGGGGGGCCTTTAAGAGAGACCCAGTACTTC
TRBJ2-3 | TRBV10-1 | . | . | CASSPQSRPARDTQYF | TGCGCCAGCAGCCCACAGTCCAGGCCGGCCCGAGATACGCAGTATTTT
TRBJ2-7 | TRBV7-2 | . | . | CASSLGQGPSYEQYF | TGTGCCAGCAGCTTAGGCCAGGGGCCCTCCTACGAGCAGTACTTC
TRBJ2-1 | TRBV20-1 | . | TRBD2 | CSARPLTSEGSDEQFF | TGCAGTGCTAGACCTTTAACTAGCGAAGGGAGCGATGAGCAGTTCTTC
TRBJ1-2 | TRBV20-1 | few | . | CSASSGSNYGYTF | TGCAGTGCTAGTTCGGGATCCAACTATGGCTACACCTTC
TRBJ1-1 | TRBV10-3 | . | TRBD1 | CAISELYPGQGGMNTEAFF | TGTGCCATCAGTGAGCTGTATCCGGGACAGGGGGGGATGAACACTGAAGCTTTCTTT
TRBJ1-6 | TRBV6-6 | . | TRBD1 | CASSYSRGDSPLHF | TGTGCCAGCAGTTACTCCAGGGGGGATTCACCCCTCCACTTT
TRBJ2-5 | TRBV9 | . | . | CASSVAPQDGTQYF | TGTGCCAGCAGCGTAGCTCCCCAGGACGGGACCCAGTACTTC
TRBJ1-2 | TRBV29-1 | . | . | CSVEYGPYGYTF | TGCAGCGTTGAATATGGACCCTATGGCTACACCTTC
TRBJ2-7 | TRBV29-1 | few | TRBD1 | CSVQPQGARAYEQYF | TGCAGCGTTCAACCCCAGGGGGCGCGGGCCTACGAGCAGTACTTC
TRBJ2-3 | TRBV9 | . | . | CASSVAQAGASTDTQYF | TGTGCCAGCAGCGTAGCTCAGGCAGGGGCTAGCACAGATACGCAGTATTTT
TRBJ2-7 | TRBV15 | many | . | CATSRGNRDFSYEQYF | TGTGCCACCAGCAGGGGAAACCGGGACTTCTCCTACGAGCAGTACTTC
TRBJ1-5 | TRBV3-1 | . | . | CASSQDRGQPQHF | TGCGCCAGCAGCCAAGATCGGGGTCAGCCCCAGCATTTT
TRBJ1-2 | TRBV5-4 | . | . | CASSLERPYGYTF | TGTGCCAGCAGCTTGGAGAGACCCTATGGCTACACCTTT
TRBJ2-1 | TRBV5-1 | once | TRBD2 | CASSAGTSNYNEQFF | TGCGCCAGCAGCGCCGGGACTAGCAACTACAATGAGCAGTTCTTC
TRBJ2-7 | TRBV6-2/TRBV6-3 | few | TRBD2 | CASSYSRLAVSYEQYF | TGTGCCAGCAGTTACTCGAGACTAGCGGTTTCCTACGAGCAGTACTTC
TRBJ2-1 | TRBV10-2 | . | TRBD2 | CASYGTSGYNEQFF | TGCGCCAGCTACGGGACTAGCGGCTACAATGAGCAGTTCTTC
TRBJ2-7 | TRBV6-2/TRBV6-3 | . | TRBD1 | CASSVGTATYEQYF | TGTGCCAGCAGTGTCGGGACAGCCACCTACGAGCAGTACTTC
TRBJ2-2 | TRBV7-2 | few | TRBD1 | CASSNGQAAGELFF | TGTGCCAGCAGCAACGGACAGGCGGCCGGGGAGCTGTTTTTT
TRBJ2-3 | TRBV7-9 | few | . | CASTRGVVSTDTQYF | TGTGCCAGCACCCGCGGCGTGGTTAGCACAGATACGCAGTATTTT
TRBJ2-7 | TRBV15 | . | . | CATSRLQRDNEQYF | TGTGCCACCAGCAGACTCCAGCGGGACAATGAGCAGTACTTC